This entry lists 21 T cell receptor beta chains sequenced from one sample in a study of T-cell reconstitution after alpha-beta-depleted transplantation in children. During its preparation, the TCRbeta library received unique molecular identifiers. One entry per CDR3 protein, called by TCRdb with MiXCR from the PCR reads. The sample shows 440,000 or so distinct CDR3 sequences, over 40% of them seen only once. The sequences come from PBMCs, collected before TCRalphabeta/CD19-depleted stem cell transplant. Receptor source: a girl aged 2 to 9 with aplastic anemia, due to receive a stem cell transplant.

V is TRBV20-1 and J is TRBJ1-6; a possible D gene is TRBD1 (5 bases). Trimming left V 2 bases short and J 9 bases short, with 20 bases between. This CDR3 has 16 residues. Germline CDR1 DFQATT, CDR2 SNEGSKA (reference sequence). CDR3 DNA: TGCAGTGCTAGATCCCCCCGGGGGGGTACATCTTCACCCCTCCACTTT. As protein: CSARSPRGGTSSPLHF.

V and J are TRBV20-1 and TRBJ2-5, with 9 bases identical to TRBD2. Germline V gene lookup returns CDR1 DFQATT and CDR2 SNEGSKA (reference sequence). The CDR3 is 13 residues long. CDR3 nucleotide sequence: TGCGGCCTCGTCAGCGGGGGGCAAGAGACCCAGTACTTC. Translation gives CGLVSGGQETQYF.

This clonotype was detected many times. The rearrangement joins TRBV3-1 to TRBJ2-4; D is undetermined. The V and J ends lost 1 base and 0 bases respectively, with 10 bases between them. This CDR3 region has 16 residues. In germline, CDR1 is LGHDT, CDR2 YNNKEL (reference sequence). The CDR3 nucleotides are TGTGCCAGCAGCCAAGGCGACGTCTTAGCCAAAAACATTCAGTACTTC. Translated: CASSQGDVLAKNIQYF.

The chain carries TRBV20-1 and TRBJ1-2; D is possibly TRBD1 (6 bases). The CDR3 extends over 13 amino acids. Between the trimmed V and J ends, which lost 6 bases and 2 bases, there was a span of 13 bases. The germline V gene has CDR1 DFQATT and CDR2 SNEGSKA (reference sequence). CDR3 sequence: CSALKGGNYGYTF. CDR3 coding DNA: TGCAGTGCCCTCAAGGGGGGGAACTATGGCTACACCTTC.

This chain connects TRBV29-1 to TRBJ1-1; weak D call: TRBD1 (5 bases). Germline CDR1 is SQVTM and CDR2 is ANQGSEA. V was cut by 6 bases and J by 0 bases, with 11 bases left in between. The length of the CDR3 is 13 residues. This chain's CDR3 is CSVGEMLNTEAFF. The DNA for the CDR3 is TGCAGCGTGGGGGAGATGCTGAACACTGAAGCTTTCTTT.

J is TRBJ2-1 and V is TRBV5-1, with D tentatively TRBD1 (7 bases). Germline V lookup: CDR1 SGHRS, CDR2 YFSETQ. This CDR3 contains 15 residues. V shed 3 bases and J shed 2 bases, with 12 bases lying between them. The CDR3 is CASSSQGGTYNEQFF. CDR3 in DNA: TGCGCCAGCAGCTCCCAGGGGGGCACCTACAATGAGCAGTTCTTC.

This chain uses TRBV7-3 with TRBJ2-5; the D gene is possibly TRBD2 (5 bases). Germline CDR1 SGHTA, CDR2 FQGTGA. The germline V and J ends were trimmed by 2 bases and 0 bases, with 22 bases remaining between them. This CDR3 contains 19 residues. CDR3 region: CASSLGPGARGRYQETQYF. The CDR3 bases are TGTGCCAGCAGCTTAGGACCCGGTGCCCGGGGTCGGTACCAAGAGACCCAGTACTTC. Looking up the rest from reference TRBV7-3 and TRBJ2-5 gives the full variable domain: GAGVSQTPSNKVTEKGKYVELRCDPISGHTALYWYRQSLGQGPEFLIYFQGTGAADDSGLPNDRFFAVRPEGSVSTLKIQRTERGDSAVYLCASSLGPGARGRYQETQYFGPGTRLLVL.

The chain recombines TRBV29-1 with TRBJ2-3; D is perhaps TRBD2 (5 bases). V shed 7 bases and J shed 3 bases, with 17 bases lying between them. Germline CDR1 SQVTM, CDR2 ANQGSEA. The CDR3 is 14 amino acids. CDR3 nucleotide sequence: TGCAGCGGGGAAGGACCGGGAACGACAGATACGCAGTATTTT. It specifies CSGEGPGTTDTQYF.

The sample holds a few counts of this clonotype. The chain uses TRBV7-9 and TRBJ2-7; D might be TRBD2 (6 bases). Trimming shortened V by 1 base and J by 5 bases, and 9 bases separated the two germline ends. There are 13 residues in the CDR3. Germline V lookup: CDR1 SEHNR, CDR2 FQNEAQ (reference sequence). The chain's CDR3 is CASSLVPGDEQYF. CDR3 sequence (DNA): TGTGCCAGCAGCTTAGTTCCGGGAGACGAGCAGTACTTC.

The chain has TRBV4-3 and TRBJ2-3; unclear D gene. The CDR3 totals 11 residues. V was pared by 0 bases and J by 14 bases, with 9 bases between. From germline, CDR1 is LGHNA and CDR2 YSLEER. The CDR3 protein is CASSQDRVGYF. CDR3 nucleotides: TGCGCCAGCAGCCAAGACCGCGTTGGGTATTTT.

In its sample, this clonotype was seen many times. The chain recombines TRBV18 with TRBJ2-5; perhaps TRBD1 as D (6 bases). The V end lost 1 base, the J end lost 3 bases, and 9 bases lay between the germline ends. Germline-derived CDR1 and CDR2 are KGHSH and LQKENI. CDR3 length equals 14 residues. The CDR3 sequence: CASSPRPGEETQYF. The CDR3 DNA reads TGTGCCAGCTCACCACGCCCAGGGGAAGAGACCCAGTACTTC.

At least ten counts were recorded for this clonotype. The chain employs TRBV20-1 and TRBJ1-5; D unclear. V was cut by 0 bases and J by 3 bases, with 6 bases left in between. CDR1 is DFQATT, CDR2 SNEGSKA, per germline (reference sequence). The CDR3 is made up of 13 amino acids. The CDR3 DNA reads as TGCAGTGCTAGAGAGGTTCTCAATCAGCCCCAGCATTTT. Protein: CSAREVLNQPQHF.

The CDR3: CASSYTGGRAETQYF. CDR3 nucleotide sequence: TGTGCCAGCAGCTATACAGGGGGCCGTGCGGAGACCCAGTACTTC. V gene TRBV7-2 combines with J gene TRBJ2-5, with TRBD1 matching 9 bases. CDR1 is SGHTA, CDR2 FQGNSA, per germline. V dropped 4 bases and J dropped 5; count of bases not matched to a gene: 8. This CDR3 is built from 15 residues. The whole variable domain, filled in from reference TRBV7-2 and TRBJ2-5, reads GAGVSQSPSNKVTEKGKDVELRCDPISGHTALYWYRQSLGQGLEFLIYFQGNSAPDKSGLPSDRFSAERTGGSVSTLTIQRTQQEDSAVYLCASSYTGGRAETQYFGPGTRLLVL.

This clonotype was picked up many times. This sequence joins TRBV12-3 or TRBV12-4 and TRBJ1-5; D perhaps matches TRBD1 (5 bases). The V gene lost 3 bases and the J gene lost 5 bases, with 11 bases spanning the gap. This CDR3 spans 14 amino acids. CDR3 sequence reads: CASSFMEQDQPQHF. CDR3 coding DNA: TGTGCCAGCAGTTTTATGGAACAGGATCAGCCCCAGCATTTT.

This clonotype was found many times. J is TRBJ1-5 and V is TRBV7-9, with D unresolved. This CDR3 contains 15 residues. Trimming pared 5 bases from V and 1 base from J, leaving 12 bases between. The germline V gene encodes CDR1 SEHNR and CDR2 FQNEAQ (reference sequence). The CDR3 reads CASSPTDRSNQPQHF. In DNA form, the CDR3 reads TGTGCCAGCAGCCCTACTGACCGGAGCAATCAGCCCCAGCATTTT.

This chain connects TRBV20-1 to TRBJ2-1; 7 bases map to TRBD2. CDR1 is DFQATT and CDR2 is SNEGSKA in the germline V gene (reference sequence). Unmatched junction bases numbered 5, after V lost 0 bases and J lost 0 bases. The CDR3 is made up of 16 amino acids. The CDR3 spells CSARDLRGSSYNEQFF. Written as DNA, the CDR3 is TGCAGTGCTAGAGATCTGCGCGGGAGCTCCTACAATGAGCAGTTCTTC.

CDR3 sequence: CSARDMGASYGYTF. The CDR3 nucleotides are TGCAGTGCTAGAGATATGGGGGCGAGCTATGGCTACACCTTC. The chain is built from TRBV20-1 and TRBJ1-2, with D perhaps TRBD1 (6 bases). This CDR3 has 14 amino acids. V lost 0 bases to trimming and J lost 4 bases, with 12 bases between them. CDR1 and CDR2 from the germline V gene are DFQATT and SNEGSKA (reference sequence).

The chain links TRBV20-1 to TRBJ2-5; 12 bases are shared with TRBD1. Germline loops: CDR1 DFQATT, CDR2 SNEGSKA (reference sequence). This CDR3 comprises 15 residues. V lost 2 bases to trimming and J lost 6 bases; unmatched junction nucleotides: 7. The CDR3 spells CSARQGQGAIKTQYF. CDR3 coding DNA: TGCAGTGCTAGACAGGGACAGGGGGCAATAAAGACCCAGTACTTC.

This chain links TRBV11-2 with TRBJ2-5, with D hard to call. V was shortened by 3 bases and J by 4 bases, with 15 bases between the two germline ends. Germline CDR1 and CDR2: SGHAT and FQNNGV. CDR3 length: 15 residues. This CDR3 is CASSLWASILETQYF. In DNA, the CDR3 is TGTGCCAGCAGCTTGTGGGCCAGTATTCTAGAGACCCAGTACTTC.

This clonotype was picked up a small number of times. The chain joins TRBV10-3 to TRBJ2-3; D unresolved. The germline V gene has CDR1 ENHRY and CDR2 SYGVKD. This CDR3 has 14 residues. The germline V and J ends were trimmed by 0 bases and 7 bases, with 11 bases remaining between them. The CDR3 bases are TGTGCCATCAGTGAGTCGACGGAGAGTAATACGCAGTATTTT. Translated, it gives CAISESTESNTQYF.

CDR3 region: CASSLDRAERADTQYF. In DNA, the CDR3 is TGTGCCAGCAGCTTGGACAGGGCAGAACGGGCAGATACGCAGTATTTT. V and J are TRBV7-9 and TRBJ2-3; 8 bases agree with TRBD1. In germline, CDR1 is SEHNR, CDR2 FQNEAQ (reference sequence). This CDR3 is 16 amino acids long. V gave up 3 bases and J gave up 4 bases; unmatched junction bases: 9.